Following are 17 T cell receptor beta chains from one sample sequenced in a study of blood T cell repertoires in COVID-19 (dated by TCRdb to 2018 to 2020). Library creation used the immunoSEQ multiplex PCR assay. Entries here come from immuneACCESS through TCRdb and include only in-frame sequences with V and J called. Some clones fail to appear in such tables; in the studies checked, an unresolved V gene covers under half of the shortfall, and the cause of the remainder is unknown. The sample yields about 210,000 clones; around 83% were counted once. The ten largest account for 2.5% to 3.5% of the sample. Sequencing input: peripheral blood. Receptors were obtained from a man in his fifties or sixties with active or convalescent COVID-19.

The CDR3 spells CASSPRALGNTIYF. CDR3 nucleotide sequence: TGTGCCAGCTCACCACGGGCCTTAGGAAACACCATATATTTT. V is TRBV18 and J is TRBJ1-3; the D is unclear. Germline V gene data show CDR1 as KGHSH and CDR2 as LQKENI. The CDR3 has 14 amino acids. Trimming took 1 base from V and 4 from J, leaving 8 bases between them.

This chain links TRBV5-1 with TRBJ2-5; D gene ambiguous. This CDR3 has 14 amino acids. Germline V gene sequence: CDR1 SGHRS, CDR2 YFSETQ. Trimming left V 1 base short and J 7 bases short, with 14 bases between. The CDR3 DNA sequence: TGCGCCAGCAGCTTGAACAGCTTAAGACCGACCCAGTACTTC. This codes for CASSLNSLRPTQYF. Supplemented by reference TRBV5-1 and TRBJ2-5, the full variable domain reads KAGVTQTPRYLIKTRGQQVTLSCSPISGHRSVSWYQQTPGQGLQFLFEYFSETQRNKGNFPGRFSGRQFSNSRSEMNVSTLELGDSALYLCASSLNSLRPTQYFGPGTRLLVL.

V usage is TRBV3-1 (or the pseudogene TRBV3-2) and J usage is TRBJ1-1, with TRBD1 as a possible D gene (6 bases). The CDR3 runs 14 residues. Germline CDR1 reads LGHDT; CDR2 reads YNNKEL (reference sequence). V gave up 4 bases and J gave up 5 bases, with 14 bases separating them. The CDR3 DNA sequence: TGTGCCAGCAGCCGAGGACAGTCTCGGACTGAAGCTTTCTTT. It yields the protein CASSRGQSRTEAFF.

V usage is TRBV10-1 and J usage is TRBJ1-1; D not certain. The CDR3 length is 13 residues. V was shortened by 6 bases and J by 8 bases, with 16 bases between the two germline ends. Per germline, CDR1 WNHNN and CDR2 SYGVQD (reference sequence). The CDR3 DNA follows: TGCGCCAGCAGGTCCGGGATCCTAGGCGAAGCTTTCTTT. Residues: CASRSGILGEAFF.

This clone appeared a few times. The chain combines TRBV7-6 with TRBJ2-5, with 16 nucleotides matching TRBD2. This CDR3 region has 17 residues. Trimming cost V 4 bases and J 4 bases; bases outside gene matches: 6. CDR1 is SGHVS and CDR2 is FNYEAQ in the germline V gene. CDR3 DNA sequence: TGTGCCAGCAGCTCTAGAGGGACTAGCGGGGGGGGAGAGACCCAGTACTTC. Translation gives CASSSRGTSGGGETQYF.

This chain uses TRBV2 with TRBJ1-2; 9 bases map to TRBD1. This CDR3 spans 14 amino acids. V gave up 6 bases and J gave up 8 bases; unmatched junction bases: 10. Germline V gives CDR1 SNHLY, CDR2 FYNNEI. The CDR3 region has the DNA TGTGCCAGCAGCTACAAACAGGGGGCTAGGGGCTACACCTTC. Its protein is CASSYKQGARGYTF.

The V and J genes are TRBV19 and TRBJ1-1; D uncertain. The CDR3 covers 14 residues. V was trimmed by 3 bases and J by 1 base, leaving 9 bases between them. Per germline, CDR1 LNHDA and CDR2 SQIVND (reference sequence). The CDR3 spells CASSISSTNTEAFF. CDR3 DNA: TGTGCCAGTAGTATTTCCAGTACGAACACTGAAGCTTTCTTT.

The chain couples TRBV9 to TRBJ1-5; 9 bases line up with TRBD1. This CDR3 is built from 17 residues. The germline CDR1 and CDR2 sequences are SGDLS and YYNGEE. Trimming removed 0 bases from V and 0 bases from J; junction bases left unmatched: 4. The CDR3 is CASSVDRGRDSNQPQHF. The CDR3 coding sequence is TGTGCCAGCAGCGTAGACAGGGGGCGGGATAGCAATCAGCCCCAGCATTTT.

The genes are TRBV7-2 and TRBJ1-4; D might be TRBD1 (5 bases). The CDR3 consists of 14 residues. V lost 2 bases and J lost 8, with 12 bases in between. Germline V lookup: CDR1 SGHTA, CDR2 FQGNSA. As DNA, the CDR3 is TGTGCCAGCAGCTTATTGGGGCCCAACGAAAAACTGTTTTTT. Translation: CASSLLGPNEKLFF.

The rearrangement joins TRBV12-3 or TRBV12-4 to TRBJ1-2; possible D gene TRBD1, 6 bases. The V end was cut by 2 bases, the J end by 8 bases, with 12 bases between. The CDR3 extends over 13 amino acids. In DNA form, the CDR3 reads TGTGCCAGCAGTTTAAGGCGCGGGGGCGGCTACACCTTC. Translation gives CASSLRRGGGYTF.

V gene TRBV18 combines with J gene TRBJ1-1, with 7 positions matching TRBD1. The CDR3 covers 15 residues. V gave up 4 bases and J gave up 0 bases; unmatched junction bases: 5. Germline CDR1 and CDR2: KGHSH and LQKENI. CDR3 sequence: CASSLGQVMNTEAFF. The CDR3 nucleotides read TGTGCCAGCTCACTTGGACAGGTCATGAACACTGAAGCTTTCTTT. Using reference TRBV18 and TRBJ1-1 for the parts outside the CDR3, the full variable domain is NAGVMQNPRHLVRRRGQEARLRCSPMKGHSHVYWYRQLPEEGLKFMVYLQKENIIDESGMPKERFSAEFPKEGPSILRIQQVVRGDSAAYFCASSLGQVMNTEAFFGQGTRLTVV.

The chain uses TRBV3-1 (or the pseudogene TRBV3-2) and TRBJ2-3; weak D call: TRBD2 (5 bases). The CDR3 is made up of 14 amino acids. Germline lookup yields CDR1 LGHDT and CDR2 YNNKEL (reference sequence). Between the trimmed V and J ends, which lost 6 bases and 1 base, there was a span of 11 bases. Written as DNA, the CDR3 is TGTGCCAGCAGAAGGGAGTTGGGCACAGATACGCAGTATTTT. Protein: CASRRELGTDTQYF.

The J gene is TRBJ1-4, the V gene TRBV7-9; 7 nucleotides agree with TRBD1. The CDR3 length is 15 residues. The germline CDR1 and CDR2 sequences are SEHNR and FQNEAQ (reference sequence). Trimming took 4 bases from V and 4 from J; bases not matched to a gene: 6. CDR3 sequence (DNA): TGTGCCAGCAGCTCATGGACAGGACTTAATGAAAAACTGTTTTTT. Encoded protein: CASSSWTGLNEKLFF.

V usage is TRBV28 and J usage is TRBJ2-1; D is unclear. Germline lookup yields CDR1 MDHEN and CDR2 SYDVKM. The CDR3 extends over 16 amino acids. Deletions cut 6 bases from V and 0 bases from J, with 15 bases between. This CDR3 reads CASRRLNQPSYNEQFF. The CDR3 DNA is TGTGCCAGCAGGCGCCTTAACCAACCCTCCTACAATGAGCAGTTCTTC.

The rearrangement links TRBV5-6 to TRBJ1-2; 7 bases are a match to TRBD1. V dropped 4 bases and J dropped 6; count of bases not matched to a gene: 6. The CDR3 spans 13 residues. From germline, CDR1 is SGHDT and CDR2 YYEEEE. The CDR3 protein is CASSRDRENGYTF. In DNA form, the CDR3 reads TGTGCCAGCAGCCGAGACAGGGAAAATGGCTACACCTTC.

The chain employs TRBV6-5 and TRBJ1-2; D remains ambiguous. This CDR3 has 13 amino acids. CDR1 and CDR2 from the germline V gene are MNHEY and SVGAGI. Trimming stripped 7 bases from V and 2 bases from J, with 11 bases between. The CDR3 bases are TGTGCCAGCACAAGAGCGGCCAACTATGGCTACACCTTC. It translates to CASTRAANYGYTF.

The chain uses TRBV28 and TRBJ2-7; 9 nucleotides agree with TRBD1. The V and J ends lost 5 bases and 5 bases, in that order; junction bases with no gene match: 1. CDR1 and CDR2 (germline): MDHEN, SYDVKM. The CDR3 sequence is 12 residues long. The CDR3 DNA is TGTGCCAGCAGTGGACAGGGGAACGAGCAGTACTTC. It encodes CASSGQGNEQYF.